Below, 28 T cell receptor beta chains from the same sample are listed, as sequenced in a study of control samples from healthy donors and cancer patients. Some clones are missing from TCRdb's copy, which holds only in-frame ones; the method was immunoSEQ multiplex PCR. The data hold about 180,000 clones, with around nine tenths observed a single time. What was sequenced was blood. These TCRs come from a man aged 25 to 45 in good health.

The rearrangement links TRBV7-9 to TRBJ2-7; no clear D. The CDR3 spans 15 residues. Looked up from germline, CDR1 is SEHNR and CDR2 is FQNEAQ (reference sequence). Trimming removed 4 bases from V and 2 bases from J, with 15 bases in between. The CDR3 here is CASSSSYSRAYEQYF. In DNA, the CDR3 is TGTGCCAGCAGCTCATCCTATAGTAGGGCCTACGAGCAGTACTTC.

J is TRBJ2-5 and V is TRBV12-3 or TRBV12-4; D call uncertain. The CDR3 has 13 amino acids. Between the trimmed V and J ends, which lost 1 base and 5 bases, there was a span of 8 bases. Here the CDR3 reads CASSLVHGETQYF. The CDR3 DNA is TGTGCCAGCAGTTTAGTCCACGGGGAGACCCAGTACTTC.

This chain uses TRBV28 with TRBJ1-1; weak D call: TRBD1 (6 bases). This CDR3 contains 14 residues. V was pared by 5 bases and J by 4 bases, with 14 bases between. Germline-derived CDR1 and CDR2 are MDHEN and SYDVKM. The CDR3 spells CASSIPGAVTEAFF. The CDR3 DNA follows: TGTGCCAGCAGTATTCCAGGGGCAGTCACTGAAGCTTTCTTT.

This clone has only one observation. V gene TRBV4-1 combines with J gene TRBJ1-5, with D unclear. Between the trimmed V and J ends, which lost 4 bases and 0 bases, there was a span of 13 bases. The CDR3 extends over 16 amino acids. Germline assignment: CDR1 MGHRA and CDR2 YSYEKL. The CDR3 DNA reads TGCGCCAGCAGCCTCACTCCGCCGGGTAGCAATCAGCCCCAGCATTTT. This translates into CASSLTPPGSNQPQHF.

The rearrangement uses TRBV3-1 (or the pseudogene TRBV3-2) and TRBJ1-1; a weak D match, TRBD1 (6 bases). CDR3 size: 16 residues. V lost 1 base and J lost 1, with 13 bases in between. Germline CDR1 is LGHDT and CDR2 is YNNKEL (reference sequence). This CDR3 is CASSQGGAGANTEAFF. DNA for the CDR3: TGTGCCAGCAGCCAAGGGGGGGCCGGAGCGAACACTGAAGCTTTCTTT.

This chain links TRBV15 with TRBJ2-5; 9 bases agree with TRBD2. V shed 5 bases, J shed 4 bases, and the junction held 14 bases outside the gene matches. CDR1 and CDR2 from the germline V gene are LNHNV and YYDKDF (reference sequence). The length of the CDR3 is 17 residues. The CDR3 is CATSWEGGRAHRETQYF. The CDR3 DNA follows: TGTGCCACCAGCTGGGAGGGCGGGAGGGCCCACCGAGAGACCCAGTACTTC.

Comment on this clone: The same CDR3 is also encoded by other DNA sequences in this sample. The chain recombines TRBV5-1 with TRBJ1-1; the D gene is possibly TRBD1 (5 bases). Trimming removed 4 bases at V and 1 base at J, with 17 bases between. The CDR3 runs to 16 residues. Germline V gene sequence: CDR1 SGHRS, CDR2 YFSETQ. CDR3 nucleotide sequence: TGCGCCAGCAGCGAGGGGCACCGAAGCCCGAACACTGAAGCTTTCTTT. This encodes CASSEGHRSPNTEAFF. Drawing the rest from reference TRBV5-1 and TRBJ1-1, the complete variable domain is KAGVTQTPRYLIKTRGQQVTLSCSPISGHRSVSWYQQTPGQGLQFLFEYFSETQRNKGNFPGRFSGRQFSNSRSEMNVSTLELGDSALYLCASSEGHRSPNTEAFFGQGTRLTVV.

The gene calls are TRBV7-6 and TRBJ2-7; 10 bases match TRBD1. In germline, CDR1 is SGHVS, CDR2 FNYEAQ. CDR3 length equals 17 residues. V lost 5 bases and J lost 3; bases outside the gene matches: 13. The CDR3 protein is CASSIGTGTGASYEQYF. CDR3 DNA sequence: TGTGCCAGCAGCATAGGTACTGGGACAGGGGCAAGCTACGAGCAGTACTTC.

This chain connects TRBV11-2 to TRBJ1-4, with 7 bases identical to TRBD1. Trimming removed 1 base from V and 8 bases from J; junction bases left unmatched: 4. This CDR3 is 14 amino acids long. The germline V gene has CDR1 SGHAT and CDR2 FQNNGV. This CDR3 reads CASSLGQGWEKLFF. CDR3 bases: TGTGCCAGCAGCTTAGGACAGGGATGGGAAAAACTGTTTTTT.

The chain employs TRBV30 and TRBJ2-3; TRBD2 matches 7 bases. Germline-derived CDR1 and CDR2 are GTSNPN and SVGIG (reference sequence). Losses at the gene ends were 0 bases for V and 5 bases for J; bases not matched to a gene: 8. The CDR3 has 15 residues. The CDR3 DNA sequence: TGTGCCTGGAGTGTAGGAGGACTAGATCAAGATACGCAGTATTTT. It codes for CAWSVGGLDQDTQYF.

V gene TRBV28 combines with J gene TRBJ1-1; no reliable D call. Germline lookup yields CDR1 MDHEN and CDR2 SYDVKM. The CDR3 contains 14 residues. Trimming cost V 2 bases and J 0 bases, with 7 bases left between them. The CDR3 reads CASSLGVMNTEAFF. Written as DNA, the CDR3 is TGTGCCAGCAGTTTAGGGGTTATGAACACTGAAGCTTTCTTT.

The chain couples TRBV5-5 to TRBJ2-3; D call uncertain. CDR3 size: 15 residues. Germline V gives CDR1 SGHKS, CDR2 YYEKEE (reference sequence). V lost 4 bases to trimming and J lost 0 bases, with 12 bases between them. The CDR3 DNA sequence: TGTGCCAGCAGCCCAAGACACGCCAGCACAGATACGCAGTATTTT. Its translation: CASSPRHASTDTQYF. Drawing the rest from reference TRBV5-5 and TRBJ2-3, the complete variable domain is DAGVTQSPTHLIKTRGQQVTLRCSPISGHKSVSWYQQVLGQGPQFIFQYYEKEERGRGNFPDRFSARQFPNYSSELNVNALLLGDSALYLCASSPRHASTDTQYFGPGTRLTVL.

This chain links TRBV19 with TRBJ1-3; 7 positions match TRBD1. CDR3 length equals 14 residues. CDR1 is LNHDA, CDR2 SQIVND, per germline (reference sequence). The V segment lost 6 bases and the J segment 0 bases; nucleotides outside the gene matches: 2. The CDR3 loop reads CASRRDSSGNTIYF. The DNA for the CDR3 is TGTGCCAGTAGGAGGGACAGCTCTGGAAACACCATATATTTT. The whole variable domain, filled in from reference TRBV19 and TRBJ1-3, reads DGGITQSPKYLFRKEGQNVTLSCEQNLNHDAMYWYRQDPGQGLRLIYYSQIVNDFQKGDIAEGYSVSREKKESFPLTVTSAQKNPTAFYLCASRRDSSGNTIYFGEGSWLTVV.

The chain has TRBV30 and TRBJ1-2; D gene unclear. The CDR3 extends over 11 amino acids. V was shortened by 4 bases and J by 5 bases, with 8 bases between the two germline ends. Germline lookup yields CDR1 GTSNPN and CDR2 SVGIG (reference sequence). The CDR3 DNA follows: TGTGCCTGGACCACTGGATATGGCTACACCTTC. This encodes CAWTTGYGYTF.

The chain couples TRBV10-3 to TRBJ2-3, with a possible D match to TRBD1 (7 bases). The CDR3 is 17 residues long. The germline gives CDR1 ENHRY, CDR2 SYGVKD. The V gene lost 5 bases and the J gene lost 6 bases, with 24 bases spanning the gap. The CDR3 DNA is TGTGCCATCAGTTTTACTGGAGGGGGGACAGCGACCGATACGCAGTATTTT. Protein sequence: CAISFTGGGTATDTQYF.

In its sample, this clone was seen once. This chain links TRBV5-8 with TRBJ1-4; D gene uncertain. Germline assignment: CDR1 SGHTS and CDR2 YDEGEE. The CDR3 runs 12 residues. Trimming stripped 2 bases from V and 7 bases from J, with 6 bases between. The chain's CDR3 is CASSLPGEKLFF. The CDR3 nucleotides are TGTGCCAGCAGCTTACCCGGTGAAAAACTGTTTTTT.

This chain uses TRBV5-4 with TRBJ2-5, with D possibly being TRBD1 (6 bases). This CDR3 is built from 14 residues. V lost 4 bases to trimming and J lost 5 bases, with 15 bases between them. Germline CDR1 and CDR2: SGHNT and YYREEE (reference sequence). In DNA, the CDR3 is TGTGCCAGCAGCGTACTAGGACAGAGGGAGACCCAGTACTTC. Residues: CASSVLGQRETQYF.

This rearrangement joins TRBV11-2 to TRBJ2-1; the match to TRBD2 covers 9 bases. The CDR3 is made up of 14 amino acids. The germline gives CDR1 SGHAT, CDR2 FQNNGV. Trimming removed 6 bases from V and 2 bases from J; junction bases left unmatched: 2. In nucleotides, the CDR3 is TGTGCCAGCAGGGCGGGAGGGCCCTACAATGAGCAGTTCTTC. This gives the protein CASRAGGPYNEQFF.

The chain recombines TRBV30 with TRBJ2-7; D possibly corresponds to TRBD1 (6 bases). Looked up from germline, CDR1 is GTSNPN and CDR2 is SVGIG (reference sequence). This CDR3 has 11 residues. V gave up 3 bases and J gave up 8 bases, with 11 bases separating them. The CDR3 region is CAWSYREKQYF. CDR3 sequence (DNA): TGTGCCTGGAGCTACAGGGAGAAGCAGTACTTC. Together with reference TRBV30 and TRBJ2-7, the CDR3 gives the full variable domain: SQTIHQWPATLVQPVGSPLSLECTVEGTSNPNLYWYRQAAGRGLQLLFYSVGIGQISSEVPQNLSASRPQDRQFILSSKKLLLSDSGFYLCAWSYREKQYFGPGTRLTVT.

This clone was counted a few times. The gene calls are TRBV7-9 and TRBJ2-7, with a tentative D call TRBD1 (6 bases). The V end was cut by 11 bases, the J end by 6 bases, with 17 bases between. CDR1 is SEHNR, CDR2 FQNEAQ, per germline (reference sequence). The CDR3 spans 12 residues. The CDR3 sequence: CASCRGWGEQYF. The CDR3 DNA follows: TGTGCCTCTTGCAGGGGATGGGGCGAGCAGTACTTC.

The J gene is TRBJ2-7, the V gene TRBV12-1. TRBV12-1 is assigned pseudogene status. This CDR3 region has 16 residues. CDR3 loop: CASSFGRFTLSNEQYF. Here the CDR3 DNA reads TGTGCCAGCAGCTTTGGCCGCTTCACCTTATCGAACGAGCAGTACTTC.

This sequence joins TRBV18 and TRBJ1-1; TRBD1 matches at 11 bases. The CDR3 runs to 16 residues. V lost 0 bases to trimming and J lost 4 bases; unmatched junction nucleotides: 4. The germline gives CDR1 KGHSH, CDR2 LQKENI. For the CDR3, the DNA is TGTGCCAGCTCACCACCGCCCGGGACAGGGGGCACTGAAGCTTTCTTT. Amino acid sequence: CASSPPPGTGGTEAFF.

This clone has a single count. The rearrangement links TRBV5-8 to TRBJ1-1, with D hard to call. The CDR3 is 12 amino acids. Germline CDR1 is SGHTS and CDR2 is YDEGEE. Trimming took 5 bases from V and 3 from J, leaving 8 bases between them. CDR3 DNA sequence: TGTGCCAGCAGGTCCCCGTACACTGAAGCTTTCTTT. Translating gives CASRSPYTEAFF.

V gene TRBV27 combines with J gene TRBJ1-3; D unresolved. The length of the CDR3 is 17 residues. Germline lookup yields CDR1 MNHEY and CDR2 SMNVEV (reference sequence). Trimming shortened V by 5 bases and J by 2 bases, and 19 bases separated the two germline ends. The chain's CDR3 is CASSPTGGPQAGNTIYF. CDR3 nucleotide sequence: TGTGCCAGCAGTCCTACTGGAGGTCCCCAGGCTGGAAACACCATATATTTT.

This clone was detected only once. The chain is built from TRBV11-2 and TRBJ1-3; D unresolved. Germline CDR1 is SGHAT and CDR2 is FQNNGV. This CDR3 is built from 15 residues. Trimming pared 6 bases from V and 0 bases from J, leaving 12 bases between. CDR3 nucleotide sequence: TGTGCCAGCAGTTTCTATGGGGACTCTGGAAACACCATATATTTT. Protein: CASSFYGDSGNTIYF.

The chain recombines TRBV20-1 with TRBJ2-1; TRBD1 or TRBD2 may be the D gene (6 bases each). The germline V gene has CDR1 DFQATT and CDR2 SNEGSKA (reference sequence). The CDR3 is made up of 16 amino acids. With 3 bases removed from V and 4 bases from J, the gap between germline ends came to 19 bases. This CDR3 is CSASHVGGGTYNEQFF. CDR3 coding DNA: TGCAGTGCTAGTCATGTCGGGGGCGGGACTTACAATGAGCAGTTCTTC.

The J gene is TRBJ1-4, the V gene TRBV5-1; tentative D call: TRBD1 (5 bases). Deletions cut 4 bases from V and 4 bases from J, with 11 bases between. There are 14 residues in the CDR3. The germline CDR1 and CDR2 sequences are SGHRS and YFSETQ. The CDR3 spells CASSAQGLNEKLFF. The DNA for the CDR3 is TGCGCCAGCAGCGCTCAGGGCCTTAATGAAAAACTGTTTTTT.

The rearrangement links TRBV7-9 to TRBJ2-1; 10 bases match TRBD2. This CDR3 has 16 amino acids. Trimming took 1 base from V and 7 from J; bases not matched to a gene: 7. Germline CDR1 is SEHNR and CDR2 is FQNEAQ (reference sequence). This CDR3 reads CASSLVSGRASNEQFF. The DNA for the CDR3 is TGTGCCAGCAGCTTAGTCAGCGGGAGGGCCTCGAATGAGCAGTTCTTC.